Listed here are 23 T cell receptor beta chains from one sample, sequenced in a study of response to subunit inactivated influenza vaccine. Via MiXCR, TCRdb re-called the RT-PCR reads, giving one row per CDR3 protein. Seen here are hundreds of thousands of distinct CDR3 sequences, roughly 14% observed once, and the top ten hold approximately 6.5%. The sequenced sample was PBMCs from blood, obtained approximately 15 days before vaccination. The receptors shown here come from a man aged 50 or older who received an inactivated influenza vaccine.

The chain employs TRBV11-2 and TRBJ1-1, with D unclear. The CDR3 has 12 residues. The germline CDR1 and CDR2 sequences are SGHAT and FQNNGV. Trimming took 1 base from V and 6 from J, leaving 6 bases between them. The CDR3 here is CASSLVQPEAFF. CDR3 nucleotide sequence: TGTGCCAGCAGCTTAGTACAGCCTGAAGCTTTCTTT.

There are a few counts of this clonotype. CDR3 amino acids: CASSIGDHYNEQFF. CDR3 DNA sequence: TGTGCCAGCAGCATCGGGGACCATTACAATGAGCAGTTCTTC. The rearrangement joins TRBV13 to TRBJ2-1, with D possibly being TRBD1 or TRBD2 (5 bases each). CDR3 size: 14 residues. V dropped 5 bases and J dropped 4 bases, with 12 bases sitting between them. Germline V lookup: CDR1 PRHDT, CDR2 FYEKMQ (reference sequence).

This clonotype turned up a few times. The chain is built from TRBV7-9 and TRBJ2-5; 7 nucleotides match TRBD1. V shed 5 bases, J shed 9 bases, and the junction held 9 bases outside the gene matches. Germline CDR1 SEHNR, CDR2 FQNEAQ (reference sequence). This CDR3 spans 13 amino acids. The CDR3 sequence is CASSAGQVKAQYF. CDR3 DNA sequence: TGTGCCAGCAGCGCCGGACAGGTCAAGGCCCAGTACTTC.

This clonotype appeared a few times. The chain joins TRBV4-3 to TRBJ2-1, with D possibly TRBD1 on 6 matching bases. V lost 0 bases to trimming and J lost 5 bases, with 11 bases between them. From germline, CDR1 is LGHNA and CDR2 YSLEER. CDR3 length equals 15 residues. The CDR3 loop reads CASSQDAGADNEQFF. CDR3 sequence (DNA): TGCGCCAGCAGCCAAGATGCAGGGGCAGACAATGAGCAGTTCTTC.

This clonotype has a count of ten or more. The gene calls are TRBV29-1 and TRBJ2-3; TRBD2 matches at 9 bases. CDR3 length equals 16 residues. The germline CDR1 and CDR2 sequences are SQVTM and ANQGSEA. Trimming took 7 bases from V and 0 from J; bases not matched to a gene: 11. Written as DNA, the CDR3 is TGCAGCGCCCGGCGGGGTAGCGGGGGCAGCACAGATACGCAGTATTTT. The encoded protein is CSARRGSGGSTDTQYF.

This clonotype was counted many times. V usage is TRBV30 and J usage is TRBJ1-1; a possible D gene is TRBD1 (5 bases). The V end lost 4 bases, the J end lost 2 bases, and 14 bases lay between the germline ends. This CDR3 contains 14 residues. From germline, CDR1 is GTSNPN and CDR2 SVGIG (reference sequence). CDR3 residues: CAWTPRTPNTEAFF. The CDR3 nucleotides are TGTGCCTGGACACCAAGGACACCCAACACTGAAGCTTTCTTT. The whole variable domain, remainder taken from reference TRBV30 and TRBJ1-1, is SQTIHQWPATLVQPVGSPLSLECTVEGTSNPNLYWYRQAAGRGLQLLFYSVGIGQISSEVPQNLSASRPQDRQFILSSKKLLLSDSGFYLCAWTPRTPNTEAFFGQGTRLTVV.

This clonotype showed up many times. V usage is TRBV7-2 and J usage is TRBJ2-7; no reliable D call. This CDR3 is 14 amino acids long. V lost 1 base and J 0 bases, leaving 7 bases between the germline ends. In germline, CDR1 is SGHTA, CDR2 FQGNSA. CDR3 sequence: CASSLVVSSYEQYF. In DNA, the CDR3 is TGTGCCAGCAGCTTAGTGGTGAGCTCCTACGAGCAGTACTTC.

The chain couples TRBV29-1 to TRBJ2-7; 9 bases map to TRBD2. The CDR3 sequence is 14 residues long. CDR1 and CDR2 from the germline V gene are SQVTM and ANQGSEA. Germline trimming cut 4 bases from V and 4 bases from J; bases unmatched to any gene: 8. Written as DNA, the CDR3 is TGCAGCGTTGTAGTGCGGGGGGGCCGGTACGAGCAGTACTTC. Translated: CSVVVRGGRYEQYF.

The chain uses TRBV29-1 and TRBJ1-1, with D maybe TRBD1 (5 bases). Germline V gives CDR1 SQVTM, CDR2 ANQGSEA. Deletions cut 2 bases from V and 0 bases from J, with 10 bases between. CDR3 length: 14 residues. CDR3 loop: CSVEKQALNTEAFF. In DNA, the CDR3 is TGCAGCGTTGAAAAACAGGCCCTGAACACTGAAGCTTTCTTT.

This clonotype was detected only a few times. CDR3 bases: TGTGCCAGCAGTTACGCACAGGGGGCAGGGGAGACCCAGTACTTC. It translates to CASSYAQGAGETQYF. This chain connects TRBV6-5 to TRBJ2-5, with 9 bases identical to TRBD1. The CDR3 is 15 residues long. Per the germline V gene, CDR1 is MNHEY and CDR2 is SVGAGI. V shed 2 bases and J 5 bases; nucleotides not matched to a gene: 6.

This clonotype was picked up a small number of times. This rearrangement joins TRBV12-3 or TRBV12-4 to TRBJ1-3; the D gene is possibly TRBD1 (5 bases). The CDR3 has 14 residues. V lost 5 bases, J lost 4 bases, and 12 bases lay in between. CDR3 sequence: CASSMPGSGNTIYF. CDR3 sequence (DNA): TGTGCCAGCAGTATGCCAGGGTCCGGAAACACCATATATTTT.

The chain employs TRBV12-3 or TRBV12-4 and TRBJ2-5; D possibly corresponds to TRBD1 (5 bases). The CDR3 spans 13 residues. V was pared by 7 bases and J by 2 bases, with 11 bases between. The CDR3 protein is CASNKDTQETQYF. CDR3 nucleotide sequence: TGTGCCAGCAACAAGGACACACAAGAGACCCAGTACTTC.

The CDR3 is CASSLVERMNTEAFF. The CDR3 coding sequence is TGTGCCAGCAGCTTAGTAGAGAGAATGAACACTGAAGCTTTCTTT. This chain uses TRBV7-8 with TRBJ1-1, with D uncertain. Germline V gene data show CDR1 as SGHVS and CDR2 as FQNEAQ. V was pared by 1 base and J by 0 bases, with 9 bases between. The CDR3 is 15 residues long.

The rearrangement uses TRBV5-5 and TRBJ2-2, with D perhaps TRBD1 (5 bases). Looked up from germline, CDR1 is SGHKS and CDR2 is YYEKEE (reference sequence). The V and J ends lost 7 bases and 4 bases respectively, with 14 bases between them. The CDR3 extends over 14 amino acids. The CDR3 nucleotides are TGTGCCAGCGGCCCTGGGCAGGGCACCGGGGAGCTGTTTTTT. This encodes CASGPGQGTGELFF. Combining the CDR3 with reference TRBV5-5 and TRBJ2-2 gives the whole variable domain DAGVTQSPTHLIKTRGQQVTLRCSPISGHKSVSWYQQVLGQGPQFIFQYYEKEERGRGNFPDRFSARQFPNYSSELNVNALLLGDSALYLCASGPGQGTGELFFGEGSRLTVL.

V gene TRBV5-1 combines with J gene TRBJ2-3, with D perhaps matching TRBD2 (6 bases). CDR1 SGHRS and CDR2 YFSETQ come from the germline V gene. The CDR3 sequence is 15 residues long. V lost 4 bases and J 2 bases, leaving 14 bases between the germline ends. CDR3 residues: CASSRSGQNTDTQYF. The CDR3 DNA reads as TGCGCCAGCAGCCGGAGCGGGCAGAACACAGATACGCAGTATTTT.

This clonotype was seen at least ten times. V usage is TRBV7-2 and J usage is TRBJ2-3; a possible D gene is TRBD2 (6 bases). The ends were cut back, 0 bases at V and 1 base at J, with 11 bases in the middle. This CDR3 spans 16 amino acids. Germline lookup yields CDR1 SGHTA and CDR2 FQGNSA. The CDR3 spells CASSLAHASGTDTQYF. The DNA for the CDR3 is TGTGCCAGCAGCTTAGCTCACGCTAGCGGCACAGATACGCAGTATTTT.

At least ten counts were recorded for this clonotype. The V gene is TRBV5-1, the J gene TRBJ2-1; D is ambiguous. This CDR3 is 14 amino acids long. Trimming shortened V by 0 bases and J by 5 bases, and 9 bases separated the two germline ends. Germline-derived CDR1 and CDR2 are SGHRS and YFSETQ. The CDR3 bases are TGCGCCAGCAGCTTGGGGCGGAGAGACAATGAGCAGTTCTTC. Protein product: CASSLGRRDNEQFF.

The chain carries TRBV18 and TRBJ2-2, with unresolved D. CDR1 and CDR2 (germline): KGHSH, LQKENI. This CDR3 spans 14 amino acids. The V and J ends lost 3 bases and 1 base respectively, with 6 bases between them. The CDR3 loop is CASSPERNTGELFF. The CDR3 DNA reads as TGTGCCAGCTCACCCGAGCGGAACACCGGGGAGCTGTTTTTT.

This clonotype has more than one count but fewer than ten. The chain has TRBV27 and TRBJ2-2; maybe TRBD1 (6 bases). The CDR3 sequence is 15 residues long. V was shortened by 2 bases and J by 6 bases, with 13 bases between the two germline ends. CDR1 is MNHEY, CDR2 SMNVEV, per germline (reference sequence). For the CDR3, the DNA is TGTGCCAGCAGTTTACAAGGATCAGGGGCCGGGGAGCTGTTTTTT. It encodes CASSLQGSGAGELFF.

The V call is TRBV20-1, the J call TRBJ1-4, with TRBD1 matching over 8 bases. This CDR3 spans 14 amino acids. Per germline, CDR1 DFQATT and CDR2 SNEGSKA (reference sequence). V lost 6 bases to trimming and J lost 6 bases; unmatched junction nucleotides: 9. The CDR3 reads CSAERDRSDEKLFF. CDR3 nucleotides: TGCAGTGCGGAGCGGGACAGGTCGGATGAAAAACTGTTTTTT.

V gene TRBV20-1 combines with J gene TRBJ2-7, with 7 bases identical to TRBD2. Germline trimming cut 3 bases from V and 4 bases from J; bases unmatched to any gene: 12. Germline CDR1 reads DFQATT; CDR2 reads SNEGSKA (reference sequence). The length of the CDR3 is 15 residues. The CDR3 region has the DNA TGCAGTGCTAGGAGCGACTGGGAGGGAAAGTACGAGCAGTACTTC. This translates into CSARSDWEGKYEQYF.

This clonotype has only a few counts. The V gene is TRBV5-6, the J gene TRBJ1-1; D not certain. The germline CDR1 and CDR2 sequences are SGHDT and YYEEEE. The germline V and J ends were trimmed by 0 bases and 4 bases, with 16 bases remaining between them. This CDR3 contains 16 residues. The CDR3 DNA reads TGTGCCAGCAGCTTGGCCTCTTATTGGGGTTCCACTGAAGCTTTCTTT. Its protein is CASSLASYWGSTEAFF.

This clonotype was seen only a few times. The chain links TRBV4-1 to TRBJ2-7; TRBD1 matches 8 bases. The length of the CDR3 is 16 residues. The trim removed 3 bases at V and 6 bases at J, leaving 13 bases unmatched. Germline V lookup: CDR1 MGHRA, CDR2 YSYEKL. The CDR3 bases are TGCGCCAGCAGCCAGTGGACAGGGAATTTCCCGTCCGAGCAGTACTTC. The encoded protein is CASSQWTGNFPSEQYF.